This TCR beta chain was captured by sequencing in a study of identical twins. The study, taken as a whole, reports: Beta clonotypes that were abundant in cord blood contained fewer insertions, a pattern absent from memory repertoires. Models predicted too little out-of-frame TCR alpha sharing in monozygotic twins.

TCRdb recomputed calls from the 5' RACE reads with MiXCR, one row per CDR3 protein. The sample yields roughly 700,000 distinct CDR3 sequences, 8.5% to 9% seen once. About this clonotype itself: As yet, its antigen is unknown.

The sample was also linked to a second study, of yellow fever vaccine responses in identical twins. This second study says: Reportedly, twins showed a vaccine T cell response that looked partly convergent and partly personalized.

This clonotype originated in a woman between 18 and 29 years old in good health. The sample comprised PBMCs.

DNA of the CDR3: TGCAGTGCTAGGGCAGGGACTAGCCTTACCGGGGAGCTGTTTTTT. Its protein is CSARAGTSLTGELFF. The chain has TRBV20-1 and TRBJ2-2; 9 bases agree with TRBD2. Germline V lookup: CDR1 DFQATT, CDR2 SNEGSKA (reference sequence). CDR3 length: 15 residues. J gave up 5 bases and V 3 bases, and 7 bases lay outside the gene matches.